The next 16 T cell receptor beta chains were all read from a single sample in a study of lymphopenia after photon versus proton radiotherapy. TCRdb's table, derived via immunoSEQ multiplex PCR, lists solely in-frame clones and lacks some. The sample contains 83,000 or so clones, 80% to 90% of which appear only once. The specimen was peripheral blood, collected from a patient treated with proton-based radiotherapy. These receptors all come from a man in his 60s with pancreatic cancer.

The gene calls are TRBV19 and TRBJ1-5; tentative D call: TRBD1 (5 bases). Per the germline V gene, CDR1 is LNHDA and CDR2 is SQIVND (reference sequence). This CDR3 contains 12 residues. Trimming pared 7 bases from V and 5 bases from J, leaving 9 bases between. CDR3 in DNA: TGTGCCAGTACCCAGGGCTATCAGCCCCAGCATTTT. Translating it yields CASTQGYQPQHF.

V and J are TRBV15 and TRBJ2-5; 9 bases line up with TRBD1. The trim removed 0 bases at V and 5 bases at J, leaving 4 bases unmatched. CDR1 and CDR2 (germline): LNHNV, YYDKDF (reference sequence). CDR3 length: 15 amino acids. CDR3 nucleotide sequence: TGTGCCACCAGCAGAGACGGGACAGGGTGGGAGACCCAGTACTTC. This sequence encodes CATSRDGTGWETQYF.

J is TRBJ1-2 and V is TRBV5-1; D unclear. Germline V CDR1 and CDR2: SGHRS, YFSETQ. V was trimmed by 0 bases and J by 3 bases, leaving 9 bases between them. This CDR3 region has 14 residues. The CDR3: CASSLVPADYGYTF. CDR3 DNA sequence: TGCGCCAGCAGCTTGGTGCCGGCGGACTATGGCTACACCTTC.

This chain uses TRBV2 with TRBJ2-5; possibly TRBD1 for D (6 bases). The CDR3 covers 12 residues. Trimming cost V 7 bases and J 7 bases, with 13 bases left between them. Germline CDR1 is SNHLY and CDR2 is FYNNEI. In DNA, the CDR3 is TGTGCCAGCACCCGCCCCAGGGGGACCCAGTACTTC. Amino acids: CASTRPRGTQYF.

The chain uses TRBV19 and TRBJ2-1; 9 bases map to TRBD1. The germline V gene encodes CDR1 LNHDA and CDR2 SQIVND (reference sequence). V lost 7 bases to trimming and J lost 5 bases; unmatched junction nucleotides: 15. The CDR3 has 17 amino acids. The CDR3 sequence: CASIGVRTTGGNNEQFF. The CDR3, as DNA: TGTGCCAGTATAGGCGTTCGGACGACAGGGGGAAACAATGAGCAGTTCTTC.

The chain joins TRBV5-6 to TRBJ2-3, with D possibly being TRBD2 (5 bases). Germline V lookup: CDR1 SGHDT, CDR2 YYEEEE. This CDR3 is 16 amino acids long. V was cut by 4 bases and J by 2 bases, with 17 bases left in between. The CDR3 DNA reads TGTGCCAGCAGCCTCCGACTAAGAATCTCCACAGATACGCAGTATTTT. Amino acid sequence: CASSLRLRISTDTQYF.

V is TRBV9 and J is TRBJ2-5, with 8 bases that match TRBD2. CDR1 and CDR2 (germline): SGDLS, YYNGEE. There are 17 residues in the CDR3. J gave up 4 bases and V 2 bases, and 13 bases lay outside the gene matches. The CDR3 DNA follows: TGTGCCAGCAGCGTGGGGGATATAGCGGGAACCGGAGAGACCCAGTACTTC. It yields the protein CASSVGDIAGTGETQYF.

The chain has TRBV11-2 and TRBJ2-1, with D unresolved. CDR1 SGHAT and CDR2 FQNNGV come from the germline V gene. V was trimmed by 5 bases and J by 6 bases, leaving 14 bases between them. The CDR3 has 14 residues. The CDR3 DNA follows: TGTGCCAGCAGCCGCGCCTTGTTGTCCAATGAGCAGTTCTTC. It yields the protein CASSRALLSNEQFF.

The chain recombines TRBV29-1 with TRBJ2-3; D is unresolved. Germline V gene lookup returns CDR1 SQVTM and CDR2 ANQGSEA. With 2 bases removed from V and 2 bases from J, the gap between germline ends came to 8 bases. This CDR3 has 13 residues. The CDR3 sequence: CSVEMGYTDTQYF. The CDR3 nucleotides read TGCAGCGTTGAAATGGGTTACACAGATACGCAGTATTTT.

This chain uses TRBV11-3 with TRBJ2-2, with D perhaps TRBD2 (6 bases). The CDR3 runs 15 residues. Trimming left V 3 bases short and J 1 base short, with 9 bases between. The germline V gene encodes CDR1 SGHNT and CDR2 YENEEA. The CDR3 loop reads CASSFVGGNTGELFF. In DNA, the CDR3 is TGTGCCAGCAGCTTCGTGGGAGGGAACACCGGGGAGCTGTTTTTT.

This clone was seen just once. V and J are TRBV15 and TRBJ2-7, with D possibly matching TRBD2 (5 bases). V was pared by 0 bases and J by 6 bases, with 12 bases between. Germline V gene sequence: CDR1 LNHNV, CDR2 YYDKDF (reference sequence). The CDR3 spans 14 residues. The chain's CDR3 is CATSREVAGTEQYF. The CDR3 DNA reads TGTGCCACCAGCAGAGAAGTCGCGGGCACCGAGCAGTACTTC. Complete variable domain (other parts from reference TRBV15 and TRBJ2-7): DAMVIQNPRYQVTQFGKPVTLSCSQTLNHNVMYWYQQKSSQAPKLLFHYYDKDFNNEADTPDNFQSRRPNTSFCFLDIRSPGLGDTAMYLCATSREVAGTEQYFGPGTRLTVT.

The rearrangement joins TRBV5-1 to TRBJ1-3; no reliable D call. V lost 4 bases, J lost 4 bases, and 18 bases lay in between. In germline, CDR1 is SGHRS, CDR2 YFSETQ. There are 16 residues in the CDR3. CDR3 coding DNA: TGCGCCAGCAGCGGGAAGTCAGGATCTGGAGGAAACACCATATATTTT. Protein: CASSGKSGSGGNTIYF.

This rearrangement joins TRBV25-1 to TRBJ2-3; the D is unclear. CDR1 is MGHDK and CDR2 is SYGVNS in the germline V gene. CDR3 length: 12 amino acids. Trimming took off 4 bases at V and 3 bases at J, with 5 bases between the two ends. CDR3 loop: CASSGFTDTQYF. The CDR3 bases are TGTGCCAGCAGTGGGTTTACAGATACGCAGTATTTT.

This clone was recorded a few times. The chain carries TRBV10-1 and TRBJ2-1; 8 positions match TRBD1. CDR3 length equals 15 residues. V shed 7 bases, J shed 6 bases, and the junction held 11 bases outside the gene matches. CDR1 and CDR2 from the germline V gene are WNHNN and SYGVQD (reference sequence). The CDR3: CASTIHRQGCNEQFF. The CDR3 DNA reads as TGCGCCAGCACAATACACCGACAGGGGTGCAATGAGCAGTTCTTC.

The chain joins TRBV18 to TRBJ2-7; TRBD2 aligns across 7 bases. The CDR3 is 17 amino acids. V shed 3 bases, J shed 0 bases, and the junction held 11 bases outside the gene matches. CDR1 and CDR2 (germline): KGHSH, LQKENI. The CDR3 reads CASSPLGGNPSSYEQYF. The CDR3 DNA sequence: TGTGCCAGCTCACCCCTGGGGGGGAATCCGAGCTCCTACGAGCAGTACTTC.

The chain has TRBV2 and TRBJ2-7; no definite D call. The V gene's germline CDR1 is SNHLY and CDR2 FYNNEI. The CDR3 has 12 residues. Trimming pared 5 bases from V and 5 bases from J, leaving 10 bases between. In DNA, the CDR3 is TGTGCCAGCAGTAGGACGGGTAACGAGCAGTACTTC. Its protein is CASSRTGNEQYF.